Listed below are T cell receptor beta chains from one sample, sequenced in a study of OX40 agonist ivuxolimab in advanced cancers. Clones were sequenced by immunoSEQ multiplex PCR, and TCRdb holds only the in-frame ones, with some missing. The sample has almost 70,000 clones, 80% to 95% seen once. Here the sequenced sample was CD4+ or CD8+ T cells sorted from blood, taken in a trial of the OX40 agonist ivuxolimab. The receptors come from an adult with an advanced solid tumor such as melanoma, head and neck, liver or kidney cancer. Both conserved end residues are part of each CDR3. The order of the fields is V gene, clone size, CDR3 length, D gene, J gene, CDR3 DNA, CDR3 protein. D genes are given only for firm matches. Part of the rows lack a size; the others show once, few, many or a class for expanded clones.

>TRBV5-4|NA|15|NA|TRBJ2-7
TGTGCCAGCAGCTTGAGCAGGACCCCTGAGGGGGAGCAGTACTTC
CASSLSRTPEGEQYF
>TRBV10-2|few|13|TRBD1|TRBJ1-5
TGCGCCAGCAGTCTATACAGGGGTCAGCCCCAGCATTTT
CASSLYRGQPQHF
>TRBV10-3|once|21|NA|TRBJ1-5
TGTGCCATCAGTGGGCCCCCCGACAGAGGAGAGGGAGTAGGACTGTATCAGCCCCAGCATTTT
CAISGPPDRGEGVGLYQPQHF
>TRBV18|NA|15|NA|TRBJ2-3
TGTGCCAGCTCAGGGAGGCTAGCCTCGACAGATACGCAGTATTTT
CASSGRLASTDTQYF
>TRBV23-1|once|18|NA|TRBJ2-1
TGCGCCAGCAGTCACTGCCGAGCGGACTGGCAGACCTACAATGAGCAGTTCTTC
CASSHCRADWQTYNEQFF
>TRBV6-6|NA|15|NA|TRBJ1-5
TGTGCCAGCACCTCTCCTAGCGAGAGCAATCAGCCCCAGCATTTT
CASTSPSESNQPQHF
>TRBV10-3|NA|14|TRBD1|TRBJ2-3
TGTGCCATCAACGAGGGGGCCCCCACAGATACGCAGTATTTT
CAINEGAPTDTQYF
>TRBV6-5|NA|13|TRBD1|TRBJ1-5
TGTGCCGGAAACACAGGGGGCAATCAGCCCCAGCATTTT
CAGNTGGNQPQHF
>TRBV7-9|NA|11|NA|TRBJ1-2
TGTGCCAGCAGACCGGACGTGGGCTACACCTTC
CASRPDVGYTF
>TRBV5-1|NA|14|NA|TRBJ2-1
TGCGCCAGCAGTTATCTGCAGCTGCGGAATGAGCAGTTCTTC
CASSYLQLRNEQFF
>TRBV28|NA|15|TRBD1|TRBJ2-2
TGTGCCAGCAGTTTCCAGGGACAGGGGACCGGGGAGCTGTTTTTT
CASSFQGQGTGELFF
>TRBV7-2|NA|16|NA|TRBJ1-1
TGTGCCAGCAGCTTAGAAAGGGTCAGACTGAACACTGAAGCTTTCTTT
CASSLERVRLNTEAFF
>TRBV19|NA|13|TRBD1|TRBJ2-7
TGTGCCAGTAGGGTAGACAGGGTGAAACAGCAGTACTTC
CASRVDRVKQQYF
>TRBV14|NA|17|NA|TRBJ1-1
TGTGCCAGCAGCCACCGAAGGACGGAGGGAAGGGGCACTGAAGCTTTCTTT
CASSHRRTEGRGTEAFF
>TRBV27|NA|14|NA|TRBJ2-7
TGTGCCAGCAGCTACAGGGCCCTATTTTCCGAGCAGTACTTC
CASSYRALFSEQYF
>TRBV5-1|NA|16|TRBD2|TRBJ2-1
TGCGCCAGCAGCTCGACTAGCGGGAGAACTTACAATGAGCAGTTCTTC
CASSSTSGRTYNEQFF
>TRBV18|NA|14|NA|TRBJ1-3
TGTGCCAGCTCACCTAGCCCCGGGGGAAACACCATATATTTT
CASSPSPGGNTIYF
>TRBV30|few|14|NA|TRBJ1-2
TGTGCCTGGAAGAAAAGGACAGTTAACTATGGCTACACCTTC
CAWKKRTVNYGYTF
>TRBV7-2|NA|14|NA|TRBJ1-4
TGTGCCAGCAGTCCGACAGGAAATAATGAAAAACTGTTTTTT
CASSPTGNNEKLFF
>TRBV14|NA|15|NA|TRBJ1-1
TGTGCCAGCAGCCAATGGGACAACCGGAACACTGAAGCTTTCTTT
CASSQWDNRNTEAFF
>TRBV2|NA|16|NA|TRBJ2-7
TGTGCCAGCACCGCCCAACAGCCCCTACGATCCTACGAGCAGTACTTC
CASTAQQPLRSYEQYF
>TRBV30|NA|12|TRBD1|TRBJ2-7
TGTGCCTGGAGTGAGGGACAGTCACCCAACTACTTC
CAWSEGQSPNYF
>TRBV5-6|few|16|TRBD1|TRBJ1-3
TGTGCCAGCAGCTGGGGACAGCTCTTCTCTGGAAACACCATATATTTT
CASSWGQLFSGNTIYF
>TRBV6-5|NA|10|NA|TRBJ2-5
TGTGCCAGCGGACGGGAGACCCAGTACTTC
CASGRETQYF
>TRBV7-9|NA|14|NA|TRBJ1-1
TGTGCCAGCAGCCTCAAACGAGGGGAGACTGAAGCTTTCTTT
CASSLKRGETEAFF
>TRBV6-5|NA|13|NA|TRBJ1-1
TGTGCCAGCAGTTACCCCGGGAACACTGAAGCTTTCTTT
CASSYPGNTEAFF
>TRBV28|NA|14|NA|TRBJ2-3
TGTGCCAGCAGTTTAGCCCCCCGTCTAGATACGCAGTATTTT
CASSLAPRLDTQYF
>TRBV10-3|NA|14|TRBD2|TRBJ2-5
TGTGCCATCAGCAGACTAGCGGGACAAGAGACCCAGTACTTC
CAISRLAGQETQYF
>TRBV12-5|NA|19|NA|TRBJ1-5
TGTGCTAGTGGAAACCCCTTGGGGGGGCAAGGCTATAGCAATCAGCCCCAGCATTTT
CASGNPLGGQGYSNQPQHF
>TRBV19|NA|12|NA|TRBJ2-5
TGTGCCAGTAGTATAGCGGGGGAGACCCAGTACTTC
CASSIAGETQYF
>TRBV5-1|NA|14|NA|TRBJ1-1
TGCGCCAGCAGCTTTGCGACAGGGAACACTGAAGCTTTCTTT
CASSFATGNTEAFF
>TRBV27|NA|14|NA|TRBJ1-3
TGTGCCAGCAGGGCAACAGGGACTGGAAACACCATATATTTT
CASRATGTGNTIYF
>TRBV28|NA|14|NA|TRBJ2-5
TGTGCCAGCAGCGCAGGGGGGGTCGGGGAGACCCAGTACTTC
CASSAGGVGETQYF
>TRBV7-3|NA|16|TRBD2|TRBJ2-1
TGTGCCAGCAGCTTCACAGCGGGAGGGCCGAGCAATGAGCAGTTCTTC
CASSFTAGGPSNEQFF
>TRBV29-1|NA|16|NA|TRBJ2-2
TGCAGCGTGGCCCTCCCGTGGACCACCTCCCCCGGGGAGCTGTTTTTT
CSVALPWTTSPGELFF
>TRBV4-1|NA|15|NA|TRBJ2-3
TGCGCCAGCAGCCAAGATCAAAGGGTCGGAGATACGCAGTATTTT
CASSQDQRVGDTQYF
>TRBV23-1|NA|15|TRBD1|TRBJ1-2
TGCGCCAGCAGTCAATCGCGGGACAGGGTAGGTGGCTACACCTTC
CASSQSRDRVGGYTF
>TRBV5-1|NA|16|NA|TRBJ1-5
TGCGCCAGCAGCTTGGTGGGGGCAGATCCAGTTCAGCCCCAGCATTTT
CASSLVGADPVQPQHF
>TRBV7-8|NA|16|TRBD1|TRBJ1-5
TGTGCCAGCAGCTTAGCGGGACAGGGGGCTTATCAGCCCCAGCATTTT
CASSLAGQGAYQPQHF
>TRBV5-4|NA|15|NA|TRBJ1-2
TGTGCCAGCAGCTTGGGAGCAGGGATGTCCTATGGCTACACCTTC
CASSLGAGMSYGYTF
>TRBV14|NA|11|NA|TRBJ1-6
TGTGCCAGCAGCCAGGACAGACCCCTCCACTTT
CASSQDRPLHF
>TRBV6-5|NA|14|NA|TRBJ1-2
TGTGCCAGCAGCCGGGACCTCGAAAGGGGAGGCTACACCTTC
CASSRDLERGGYTF
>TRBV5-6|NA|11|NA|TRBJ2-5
TGTGCCAGCAGCTCCCAAGAGACCCAGTACTTC
CASSSQETQYF
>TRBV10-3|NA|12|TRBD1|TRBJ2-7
TGTGCCACAAGGGACAGGGAACTCCTGCAGTACTTC
CATRDRELLQYF
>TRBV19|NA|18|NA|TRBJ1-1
TGTGCCAGTAACGAGAACCCGGAGGACAGAGGGCTGATCACTGAAGCTTTCTTT
CASNENPEDRGLITEAFF
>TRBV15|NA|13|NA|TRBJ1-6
TGTGCCACCAGCAGAGAGGGTAATTCACCCCTCCACTTT
CATSREGNSPLHF
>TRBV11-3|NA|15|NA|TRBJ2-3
TGTGCCAGCAGCTTAGCGGGACTTAGCACAGATACGCAGTATTTT
CASSLAGLSTDTQYF
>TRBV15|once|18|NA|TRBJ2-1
TGTGCCACCAGCAGCCCCTTTCCAACGGATCAAAACCACAATGAGCAGTTCTTC
CATSSPFPTDQNHNEQFF
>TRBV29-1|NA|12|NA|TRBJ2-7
TGCAGCGTTACGACAGGACCCTACGAGCAGTACTTC
CSVTTGPYEQYF
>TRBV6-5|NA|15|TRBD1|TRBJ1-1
TGTGCCAGCACCTTACAGGGGTATGGGAACACTGAAGCTTTCTTT
CASTLQGYGNTEAFF
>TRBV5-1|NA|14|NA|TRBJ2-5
TGCGCCAGCAGCCCCTGGGTTGACCAAGAGACCCAGTACTTC
CASSPWVDQETQYF
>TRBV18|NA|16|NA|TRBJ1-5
TGTGCCAGCTCACCCTCCCCAGCGATAGGGGATCAGCCCCAGCATTTT
CASSPSPAIGDQPQHF
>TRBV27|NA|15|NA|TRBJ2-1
TGTGCCAGCAGTCCAAGGACAGAGACCTACAATGAGCAGTTCTTC
CASSPRTETYNEQFF
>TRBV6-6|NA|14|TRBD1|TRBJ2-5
TGTGCCAGCAGCCCTGGGACAGTCCAAGAGACCCAGTACTTC
CASSPGTVQETQYF